This T cell receptor beta chain was recorded in a study of CD8 T cells in Susac syndrome. Study-level background: Among the Susac syndrome patients who underwent sequencing, about 6 had clinically active disease, while fewer than ten of them were in remission.

CD8+ and CD4+ T cells taken from blood had their TCR beta sequenced. TEMRA cells were FACS-enriched, with CD8+ and CD4+ T cells isolated negatively. RNA in amounts of about 0.5 to 1 ug was reverse transcribed with random hexamers. TCRdb used MiXCR to reprocess the immunoSEQ multiplex PCR reads, holding one entry per CDR3 protein. The sample has about 150,000 distinct CDR3 sequences; 95% to 97% are singletons. Deletions cut 0 bases from V and 8 bases from J, with 11 bases between. The germline CDR1 and CDR2 sequences are MNHEY and SVGEGT. The length of the CDR3 is 14 residues. The genes are TRBV6-2 or TRBV6-3 and TRBJ2-1; D gene unclear. The TCR comes from a human donor with Susac syndrome. The sequenced sample consisted of CD4+ T cells from PBMCs. The CDR3 DNA sequence: TGTGCCAGCAGTTACTCTTTGAGTCGTGATGAGCAGTTCTTC. As protein: CASSYSLSRDEQFF.